Here is one T cell receptor (beta chain) with its context. The data were produced by immunoSEQ multiplex PCR, yet TCRdb's version contains in-frame clones alone and is incomplete. Of about 54,000 clones in the sample, approximately 89% were seen once. These data come from a study of cytomegalovirus exposure and HLA in healthy donors. The CDR3 spans 16 residues. The junction had 14 bases not matched to a gene; V was cut back by 5 bases and J by 7 bases. Per the germline V gene, CDR1 is SGHAT and CDR2 is FQNNGV. The specimen was PBMCs. The sequence came from a woman aged 18 to 35 in good health and CMV-seropositive. V usage is TRBV11-2 and J usage is TRBJ1-5; 7 bases are shared with TRBD1. CDR3 DNA: TGTGCCAGCAGCCTGACAGGGAGAGAGGGTGGACAGCCCCAGCATTTT. Protein: CASSLTGREGGQPQHF.